This TCR beta chain was identified during a study of CD8+CD57+ T cells in acquired aplastic anemia. Whoever was chosen for sequencing had shown CD8+CD57+ cell expansion by flow cytometry. Severe acquired aplastic anemia was present in all patients. This CDR3 spans 15 amino acids. Germline V lookup: CDR1 KGHDR, CDR2 SFDVKD. Deletions cut 2 bases from V and 5 bases from J, with 14 bases between. For CDR3 and TCR beta VDJ profiling, genomic DNA was the template used. TCRdb re-derived calls from the reads in MiXCR, one entry per CDR3 protein. The sample has some 170,000 distinct CDR3 sequences; roughly three fifths are singletons.

The TCR originated in a human donor with aplastic anemia. Sample: sorted CD4+, CD8+, or CD8+CD57+ T cells (not recorded which) from PBMCs. The chain joins TRBV24-1 to TRBJ2-5; D is possibly TRBD1 or TRBD2 (5 bases each). This chain's CDR3 is CATSDSGTARETQYF. The CDR3 region has the DNA TGTGCCACCAGTGATTCCGGGACGGCGAGGGAGACCCAGTACTTC.